This T cell receptor (beta chain) is drawn from a study of human T cells and chemical hapten exposure (dated by TCRdb to about 2021). General notes on the study: For sensitization, 2% DPC in acetone was applied to an approximately 2 cm by approximately 2 cm area of upper inner arm skin. Patch testing was performed on the upper back with Finn chambers containing 0.01% DPC, and the patch tests were scored after 6 days according to International Contact Dermatitis Research Group standards. For TCR sequencing, blood came from about 28 alopecia patients at anywhere from one to four time points (pre-sensitization, 2, 6 and 24 weeks). The mostly female patient cohort included alopecia areata with under or over 50% scalp involvement, alopecia totalis and alopecia universalis. Libraries were combined into a pool for sequencing, and differences in TCR yield between samples came mainly from small differences in library volumes within the pool. Weekly therapeutic DPC doses were additionally applied to the scalp of patients throughout the roughly 22-week study period. Peripheral blood TCR repertoire changes were tracked in vivo in alopecia patients during primary and secondary sensitization to the hapten diphenylcyclopropenone (DPC). Blood samples were taken from patients before sensitization (week 0) and at 2, 6 and about 24 weeks after DPC sensitization.

Overall results and qualifications from the work: Because every patient had alopecia, a presumed autoimmune disease, the patients' immune response might differ from that of healthy individuals. Repeated subsampling changed both the strength of the expansion versus patch-test correlation and the threshold at which that correlation became significant. Compared with pre-sensitization or healthy control sets, expanded TCRs formed significantly more large CDR3 similarity clusters, which is consistent with antigen-driven responses. The number of TCRs above 1 in 1000 frequency did not change with DPC sensitization; there was no evidence of global repertoire structure alterations. The number of PT1 expanded TCRs positively correlated with patch test score, significant at thresholds 8, 16 and 32 but not 4.

Preparation of the library involved RACE. The sequencer was a NextSeq 500. During library preparation, unique molecular identifiers were attached to individual cDNA molecules so that TCRs could be counted quantitatively and reproducibly. For every blood RNA sample, sequencing covered both the TCR alpha and TCR beta chains. The authors' pipeline ran thus. A median of around 96,000 TCRs per sample was observed, with a range of 23,224 to 690,600. The Decombinator software suite was used to annotate the V, J and CDR3 of the TCR reads. To make PS versus PT1 abundance plots, every sample was subsampled to the same number of TCRs (28,000). TCRs were defined as expanded if absent before sensitization and observed at least eight times at the 2-week time point. TCRdb reprocessed the public reads (quality trimming at Q25 with fastp, clone calling with MiXCR) and kept in-frame beta chains. Rows are unified per CDR3 protein, each entry keeping the most common DNA and genes. These V and J calls rely on TCRdb rather than the paper's analysis. For this sample the table gives some 170,000 distinct CDR3 sequences, of which 25% to 35% were detected only once. The top ten clones comprise approximately 2.1% of the sample.

Comment on this clonotype: Which antigen it targets is not known. Per-base qualities were not stored, and no clone one base away is much larger.

The time point label, read with the paper, signifies: patch test 3, about 24 weeks after DPC sensitization. The sample's treatment or condition label is to be understood as: therapeutic diphenylcyclopropenone sensitization with weekly scalp DPC. Blood at each patch-test visit was drawn before the patch test was applied. Eligible patients were aged 18 to 70, diagnosed with alopecia, deemed suitable for DPC therapy, and excluded if pregnant. Total RNA was extracted from unfractionated whole blood that had been collected in Tempus Blood RNA tubes. The CDR3 starts with the cysteine, ends with the phenylalanine, and has 12 residues. Only the CDR3 DNA is retained, 36 bases long and in frame from the first base. The germline V gene supplies CDR1 ENHRY and CDR2 SYGVKD. At the junction V is shortened by 4 bases and J by 3 bases, with 6 bases in between.

The sequences come from whole blood, collected in connection with sensitization to the hapten diphenylcyclopropenone (DPC). The sequence links TRBV10-3 to TRBJ2-5; the D gene is tentatively TRBD1 or TRBD2, each matching 5 bases. The clonotype originates from a young woman with alopecia areata. Some clones in this sample may be carry-over from other donors' samples. The encoded CDR3 is CAISGGEETQYF. DNA sequence: TGTGCCATCAGTGGAGGGGAAGAGACCCAGTACTTC.